This TCR beta chain derives from a study of OX40 agonist ivuxolimab in advanced cancers. Across the study: A male proportion of approximately 80% was recorded, with mean age around 55 years and range about 20 to 79.

General study findings and limits: Both CD4+ and CD8+ T cell populations in blood had undergone clonal expansion by week 6 at 0.1 to 3.0 mg/kg.

Autoimmune disease history or systemic immunosuppression meant exclusion. V dropped 1 base and J dropped 8 bases, with 14 bases sitting between them. In germline, CDR1 is MNHNS, CDR2 SASEGT. The CDR3 is 14 residues long. Here immunoSEQ multiplex PCR was the method, and the copy in TCRdb shows in-frame clones only, minus some. Of about 87,000 clones listed, 75% to 90% are singletons. Remarks on this clone: Its antigen is currently unknown.

This sequence was found in an adult with an advanced solid tumor such as melanoma, head and neck, liver or kidney cancer. The sequences come from CD4+ or CD8+ T cells sorted from blood, collected in a trial of the OX40 agonist ivuxolimab. The chain uses TRBV6-1 and TRBJ1-2; D uncertain. DNA for the CDR3: TGTGCCAGCAGTGAAGATAACAATCCCAGCGGCTACACCTTC. Translated, it gives CASSEDNNPSGYTF.